The entry below gives a single T cell receptor (beta chain) sequence along with its context. Unique molecular identifiers tagged the TCRbeta library. TCRdb reprocessed the PCR reads with MiXCR, giving one entry per CDR3 protein. The profile shows about 580,000 distinct CDR3 sequences, 25% to 30% of them singletons. Germline-derived CDR1 and CDR2 are SEHNR and FQNEAQ (reference sequence). V dropped 5 bases and J dropped 7; count of bases not matched to a gene: 9. The CDR3 length is 14 residues. This record comes from a study of T-cell reconstitution after alpha-beta-depleted transplantation in children.

The clonotype originates from a boy younger than two with Wiskott-Aldrich syndrome, due to receive a stem cell transplant. This material consisted of PBMCs, taken before TCRalphabeta/CD19-depleted stem cell transplant. This chain joins TRBV7-9 and TRBJ2-7; 9 bases map to TRBD1. CDR3 sequence (DNA): TGTGCCAGCAGCACCCAGGGGACAGGGAGTGAGCAGTACTTC. It encodes CASSTQGTGSEQYF.